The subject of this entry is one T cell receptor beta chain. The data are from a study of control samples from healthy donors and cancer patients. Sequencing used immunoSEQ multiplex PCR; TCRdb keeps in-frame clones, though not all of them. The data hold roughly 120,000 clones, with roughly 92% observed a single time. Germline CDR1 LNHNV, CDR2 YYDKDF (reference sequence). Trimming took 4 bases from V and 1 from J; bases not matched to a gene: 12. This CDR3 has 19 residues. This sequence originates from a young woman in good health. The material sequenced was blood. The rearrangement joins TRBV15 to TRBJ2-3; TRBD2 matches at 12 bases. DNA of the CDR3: TGTGCCACCAGCATTACGCTAGCGGGAGGGTTAAGTGGCACAGATACGCAGTATTTT. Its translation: CATSITLAGGLSGTDTQYF.